Presented here are 18 T cell receptor beta chains from one specimen sequenced in a study of cytomegalovirus exposure and HLA in healthy donors. Assay used: immunoSEQ multiplex PCR; TCRdb lists only in-frame clones, some missing. The table shows about 140,000 clones, with about nine tenths occurring only once. Sequencing input: PBMCs. Receptors were obtained from a young man in good health and CMV-seronegative.

CDR3 sequence: CASSATRGRTEAFF. The CDR3 nucleotides read TGTGCCAGCAGTGCGACCAGGGGACGCACTGAAGCTTTCTTT. The chain is built from TRBV6-5 and TRBJ1-1; perhaps TRBD1 as D (6 bases). Looked up from germline, CDR1 is MNHEY and CDR2 is SVGAGI. Trimming removed 5 bases at V and 4 bases at J, with 14 bases between. The CDR3 length is 14 residues.

The chain recombines TRBV10-3 with TRBJ2-7, with 7 bases that match TRBD2. CDR1 is ENHRY and CDR2 is SYGVKD in the germline V gene. Unmatched junction bases numbered 6, after V lost 4 bases and J lost 3 bases. The CDR3 contains 14 residues. The CDR3 DNA reads TGTGCCATCAGTGGGCAGGGAGGGATCTACGAGCAGTACTTC. Its translation: CAISGQGGIYEQYF.

The genes are TRBV27 and TRBJ2-7, with TRBD2 matching 13 bases. Losses at the gene ends were 2 bases for V and 4 bases for J; bases not matched to a gene: 5. Germline V gene lookup returns CDR1 MNHEY and CDR2 SMNVEV (reference sequence). The CDR3 consists of 16 residues. Here the CDR3 reads CASSLAGTSGIYEQYF. CDR3 bases: TGTGCCAGCAGTTTAGCCGGGACTAGCGGGATTTACGAGCAGTACTTC.

V and J are TRBV5-1 and TRBJ1-3, with 10 positions matching TRBD1. This CDR3 region has 15 residues. V shed 0 bases, J shed 8 bases, and the junction held 5 bases outside the gene matches. Germline V CDR1 and CDR2: SGHRS, YFSETQ. The CDR3 loop reads CASSLGQGAGDTIYF. In nucleotides, the CDR3 is TGCGCCAGCAGCTTGGGACAGGGGGCAGGTGACACCATATATTTT.

J is TRBJ2-3 and V is TRBV5-4, with 13 bases identical to TRBD2. The ends lost 3 bases at V and 4 bases at J; junction bases unmatched: 14. CDR3 size: 19 residues. Germline V gene lookup returns CDR1 SGHNT and CDR2 YYREEE (reference sequence). CDR3 in DNA: TGTGCCAGCAGCTCGTCCCCTCGTCGGACTAGCGGGAGCGCAGATACGCAGTATTTT. Amino acid sequence: CASSSSPRRTSGSADTQYF.

The chain employs TRBV6-4 and TRBJ1-4; D is unclear. V was pared by 3 bases and J by 1 base, with 3 bases between. CDR1 MRHNA and CDR2 SNTAGT come from the germline V gene. The CDR3 is 13 amino acids. CDR3 nucleotides: TGTGCCAGCAGTGAACAAACTAATGAAAAACTGTTTTTT. Amino acids: CASSEQTNEKLFF.

The table lists this clone with a few counts. The identical CDR3 is also encoded by other nucleotide sequences in the sample. The CDR3 spells CASSLAVNTEAFF. The DNA for the CDR3 is TGTGCCAGCAGCTTAGCAGTGAACACTGAAGCTTTCTTT. V gene TRBV11-2 combines with J gene TRBJ1-1; D remains unclear. Germline V lookup: CDR1 SGHAT, CDR2 FQNNGV. There are 13 residues in the CDR3. V lost 1 base and J lost 0, with 3 bases in between.

The chain joins TRBV7-2 to TRBJ2-7; D may be TRBD1 (6 bases). The V and J ends lost 5 bases and 0 bases respectively, with 11 bases between them. The length of the CDR3 is 14 residues. From germline, CDR1 is SGHTA and CDR2 FQGNSA. The CDR3 DNA sequence: TGTGCCAGCAGCCAACAGGGCGACTCCTACGAGCAGTACTTC. Its protein is CASSQQGDSYEQYF.

This clone was picked up one time. This rearrangement joins TRBV25-1 to TRBJ1-3, with no clear D. Between the trimmed V and J ends, which lost 3 bases and 4 bases, there was a span of 13 bases. The germline gives CDR1 MGHDK, CDR2 SYGVNS. The CDR3 loop spans 15 amino acids. The CDR3 is CASSDRDLGGNTIYF. The DNA for the CDR3 is TGTGCCAGCAGTGATCGGGATTTGGGCGGAAACACCATATATTTT.

The chain joins TRBV7-8 to TRBJ2-5; 8 bases match TRBD2. The J segment lost 5 bases and the V segment lost 10 bases, leaving 15 bases of the junction unmatched. Germline CDR1 SGHVS, CDR2 FQNEAQ. The CDR3 contains 15 residues. CDR3 DNA: TGTGCCAACCGAAAAACGGGACTAGTGTCGGAGACCCAGTACTTC. Its protein product is CANRKTGLVSETQYF. The full variable domain, in which reference TRBV7-8 and TRBJ2-5 provide the parts outside the CDR3, is GAGVSQSPRYKVAKRGQDVALRCDPISGHVSLFWYQQALGQGPEFLTYFQNEAQLDKSGLPSDRFFAERPEGSVSTLKIQRTQQEDSAVYLCANRKTGLVSETQYFGPGTRLLVL.

The chain joins TRBV4-1 to TRBJ2-1, with TRBD2 identical over 7 bases. The CDR3 is made up of 15 amino acids. The V gene end was trimmed by 2 bases and the J gene end by 5 bases; junction bases not matched to a gene: 6. Per germline, CDR1 MGHRA and CDR2 YSYEKL. DNA for the CDR3: TGCGCCAGCAGCCAACCCAGCGGGAACCACAATGAGCAGTTCTTC. It is translated as CASSQPSGNHNEQFF.

J is TRBJ1-1 and V is TRBV7-8; 7 bases match TRBD1. CDR1 is SGHVS and CDR2 is FQNEAQ in the germline V gene. The ends lost 3 bases at V and 6 bases at J; junction bases unmatched: 7. This CDR3 spans 14 amino acids. The CDR3 here is CASSFRQGSPEAFF. As DNA, the CDR3 is TGTGCCAGCAGCTTCCGACAGGGTTCACCTGAAGCTTTCTTT.

The CDR3 reads CASSQATPPDTQYF. The CDR3 DNA sequence: TGCGCCAGCAGCCAAGCAACACCCCCAGATACGCAGTATTTT. The J gene is TRBJ2-3, the V gene TRBV4-1; D is unclear. Trimming stripped 1 base from V and 4 bases from J, with 9 bases between. This CDR3 has 14 residues. From germline, CDR1 is MGHRA and CDR2 YSYEKL.

The gene calls are TRBV28 and TRBJ1-5; 7 nucleotides agree with TRBD1. The CDR3 extends over 16 amino acids. Per germline, CDR1 MDHEN and CDR2 SYDVKM. Trimming at V came to 4 bases and at J to 0 bases, leaving 6 bases not matched to a gene. CDR3 coding DNA: TGTGCCAGCAGTTCATCCGGGACAGCTAGCAATCAGCCCCAGCATTTT. It yields the protein CASSSSGTASNQPQHF.

The rearrangement links TRBV11-2 to TRBJ2-1; 9 bases are a match to TRBD2. Germline V gives CDR1 SGHAT, CDR2 FQNNGV. The CDR3 spans 15 residues. With V trimmed by 2 bases and J by 10 bases, 9 bases remained unmatched. The CDR3: CASSLSSSGEYEQFF. The CDR3 bases are TGTGCCAGCAGCTTAAGCTCTAGCGGGGAATACGAGCAGTTCTTC.

This sequence joins TRBV19 and TRBJ1-1; D might be TRBD1 (5 bases). Trimming took off 3 bases at V and 0 bases at J, with 14 bases between the two ends. Per the germline V gene, CDR1 is LNHDA and CDR2 is SQIVND (reference sequence). The CDR3 extends over 16 amino acids. The CDR3 nucleotides are TGTGCCAGTAGTATCCTGGGGGAGGTAATGAACACTGAAGCTTTCTTT. This sequence encodes CASSILGEVMNTEAFF. The full variable domain, with the rest looked up from reference TRBV19 and TRBJ1-1, is DGGITQSPKYLFRKEGQNVTLSCEQNLNHDAMYWYRQDPGQGLRLIYYSQIVNDFQKGDIAEGYSVSREKKESFPLTVTSAQKNPTAFYLCASSILGEVMNTEAFFGQGTRLTVV.

The rearrangement links TRBV9 to TRBJ2-1; tentatively, D is TRBD2 (6 bases). Germline loops: CDR1 SGDLS, CDR2 YYNGEE. CDR3 length equals 15 residues. Trimming cost V 0 bases and J 9 bases, with 16 bases left between them. The CDR3 here is CASSVGGEYGGEQFF. CDR3 bases: TGTGCCAGCAGCGTAGGTGGTGAGTACGGGGGTGAGCAGTTCTTC.

This sequence joins TRBV2 and TRBJ1-1; 10 nucleotides align to TRBD1. Trimming cost V 6 bases and J 7 bases; bases outside gene matches: 5. This CDR3 is built from 13 residues. Germline CDR1 reads SNHLY; CDR2 reads FYNNEI. The CDR3 loop reads CASSGTGAGEAFF. The DNA for the CDR3 is TGTGCCAGCAGCGGGACAGGGGCCGGTGAAGCTTTCTTT.